The entry below gives a single TCR beta chain sequence along with its context. The CDR3 runs to 15 residues. Germline CDR1 is SGHTA and CDR2 is FQGNSA. J lost 0 bases, V lost 5 bases, and 3 bases had no gene match. These data are taken from a study of radiotherapy plus CTLA-4 blockade in lung cancer. Sequenced by immunoSEQ multiplex PCR; TCRdb stores in-frame clones only, minus some. Here the sample spans around 55,000 clones, 70% to 85% being singletons. The V and J genes are TRBV7-2 and TRBJ2-1; 8 bases are a match to TRBD2. The receptor comes from a human donor with non-small cell lung cancer whose response to radiotherapy plus ipilimumab could not be evaluated. The sample consisted of peripheral blood, taken from a patient treated with radiotherapy plus ipilimumab. CDR3 region: CASSPRGDSYNEQFF. The CDR3 DNA sequence: TGTGCCAGCAGCCCGCGGGGGGACTCCTACAATGAGCAGTTCTTC.